Sequencing of this T cell receptor beta chain was carried out in a study of T cell changes during pregnancy in multiple sclerosis. This table comes from immunoSEQ multiplex PCR, and its TCRdb copy is limited to in-frame clones, with some not included. Among some 100,000 clones listed, 94% were seen once. Trimming cost V 3 bases and J 4 bases; bases outside gene matches: 17. The CDR3 contains 18 residues. Germline V gives CDR1 SGHTA, CDR2 FQGNSA. The rearrangement uses TRBV7-2 and TRBJ1-2, with 7 bases that match TRBD1. The material sequenced was peripheral blood, taken before pregnancy. The sequence derives from a female donor with multiple sclerosis, enrolled in a pregnancy study. The CDR3 protein is CASSFTRKDRPALYGYTF. CDR3 nucleotides: TGTGCCAGCAGCTTTACCAGAAAGGACAGGCCCGCACTCTATGGCTACACCTTC.